The rows below give T cell receptor beta chains drawn from one sample of a study of CD8 T cells in Susac syndrome. TCRdb re-derived calls from the immunoSEQ multiplex PCR reads in MiXCR, one entry per CDR3 protein. The sample records around 170,000 distinct CDR3 sequences, roughly 94% being singletons. The sample taken for sequencing was CD8+ T cells from PBMCs. Source of these receptors: a human donor with Susac syndrome. The CDR3 runs from the conserved cysteine through the conserved F or W. A D gene is named only where the DNA matches it firmly. Size is omitted from some rows. Given values are once, few, many or a class for expanded clones.

v_call: TRBV11-1
j_call: TRBJ2-1
clone_size: NA
d_call: NA
cdr3_aa: CASSLEFGKPNEQFF
cdr3_nt: TGTGCCAGCAGCCTTGAGTTTGGCAAGCCTAATGAGCAGTTCTTC

v_call: TRBV11-2
j_call: TRBJ2-4
clone_size: once
d_call: TRBD2
cdr3_aa: CASSLAAGVRWGENIQYF
cdr3_nt: TGTGCCAGCAGCTTAGCAGCGGGAGTACGTTGGGGGGAAAACATTCAGTACTTC

v_call: TRBV15
j_call: TRBJ1-1
clone_size: NA
d_call: NA
cdr3_aa: CATRAGGNTEAFF
cdr3_nt: TGTGCCACCAGAGCCGGGGGGAACACTGAAGCTTTCTTT

v_call: TRBV11-2
j_call: TRBJ2-2
clone_size: NA
d_call: NA
cdr3_aa: CASSFGGGSGELFF
cdr3_nt: TGTGCCAGCAGCTTTGGAGGGGGTTCCGGGGAGCTGTTTTTT

v_call: TRBV27
j_call: TRBJ2-7
clone_size: NA
d_call: TRBD1
cdr3_aa: CASSSGQETSYEQYF
cdr3_nt: TGTGCCAGCAGTTCGGGACAGGAGACCTCCTACGAGCAGTACTTC

v_call: TRBV20-1
j_call: TRBJ1-1
clone_size: once
d_call: NA
cdr3_aa: CSALQGPKNTEAFF
cdr3_nt: TGCAGTGCTCTGCAGGGGCCAAAGAACACTGAAGCTTTCTTT

v_call: TRBV9
j_call: TRBJ2-1
clone_size: NA
d_call: NA
cdr3_aa: CASSVGPYNEQFF
cdr3_nt: TGTGCCAGCAGCGTAGGTCCGTACAATGAGCAGTTCTTC

v_call: TRBV20-1
j_call: TRBJ2-7
clone_size: NA
d_call: TRBD1
cdr3_aa: CSARGTGYEQYF
cdr3_nt: TGCAGTGCTAGAGGGACAGGGTACGAGCAGTACTTC

v_call: TRBV7-2
j_call: TRBJ2-7
clone_size: few
d_call: TRBD1
cdr3_aa: CASSPTGSYEQYF
cdr3_nt: TGTGCCAGCAGCCCGACAGGGTCCTACGAGCAGTACTTC

v_call: TRBV20-1
j_call: TRBJ2-2
clone_size: NA
d_call: TRBD2
cdr3_aa: CSALSLAGTGELFF
cdr3_nt: TGCAGTGCTTTAAGTCTAGCGGGGACCGGGGAGCTGTTTTTT

v_call: TRBV7-9
j_call: TRBJ2-7
clone_size: NA
d_call: NA
cdr3_aa: CASSYRDTTYEQYF
cdr3_nt: TGTGCCAGCAGCTACAGGGACACGACCTACGAGCAGTACTTC

v_call: TRBV5-4
j_call: TRBJ2-3
clone_size: NA
d_call: TRBD2
cdr3_aa: CASSRTSGGTDTQYF
cdr3_nt: TGTGCCAGCAGCCGCACTAGCGGGGGCACAGATACGCAGTATTTT

v_call: TRBV10-3
j_call: TRBJ2-7
clone_size: NA
d_call: TRBD2
cdr3_aa: CATLAGGSSREQYF
cdr3_nt: TGTGCCACCCTAGCGGGAGGCTCTTCGAGGGAGCAGTACTTC

v_call: TRBV5-6
j_call: TRBJ2-7
clone_size: NA
d_call: NA
cdr3_aa: CASSHINEQYF
cdr3_nt: TGTGCCAGCAGCCACATTAACGAGCAGTACTTC

v_call: TRBV6-5
j_call: TRBJ2-2
clone_size: NA
d_call: NA
cdr3_aa: CASSYSRGYTGELFF
cdr3_nt: TGTGCCAGCAGTTACTCGAGGGGGTACACCGGGGAGCTGTTTTTT

v_call: TRBV15
j_call: TRBJ1-3
clone_size: NA
d_call: NA
cdr3_aa: CATSREGSWVGNTIYF
cdr3_nt: TGTGCCACCAGCAGAGAGGGAAGTTGGGTTGGAAACACCATATATTTT

v_call: TRBV11-1
j_call: TRBJ2-7
clone_size: NA
d_call: NA
cdr3_aa: CASSSSDGGIEQYF
cdr3_nt: TGTGCCAGCAGCTCGAGCGACGGGGGCATCGAGCAGTACTTC

v_call: TRBV6-5
j_call: TRBJ2-5
clone_size: NA
d_call: TRBD2
cdr3_aa: CASSNLAGGPQETQYF
cdr3_nt: TGTGCCAGCAGTAACCTAGCGGGAGGCCCCCAAGAGACCCAGTACTTC

v_call: TRBV5-6
j_call: TRBJ2-1
clone_size: NA
d_call: NA
cdr3_aa: CASTPTAYNEQFF
cdr3_nt: TGTGCCAGCACCCCCACAGCGTACAATGAGCAGTTCTTC

v_call: TRBV27
j_call: TRBJ1-2
clone_size: NA
d_call: TRBD1
cdr3_aa: CASSPTPGQSFYGYTF
cdr3_nt: TGTGCCAGCAGTCCGACTCCGGGACAGAGCTTCTATGGCTACACCTTC

v_call: TRBV28
j_call: TRBJ1-2
clone_size: NA
d_call: NA
cdr3_aa: CASSDSDHYGYTF
cdr3_nt: TGTGCCAGCAGCGACAGTGATCACTATGGCTACACCTTC

v_call: TRBV6-5
j_call: TRBJ1-1
clone_size: NA
d_call: NA
cdr3_aa: CASSYGAGEAFF
cdr3_nt: TGTGCCAGCAGTTACGGGGCAGGGGAAGCTTTCTTT

v_call: TRBV9
j_call: TRBJ2-1
clone_size: NA
d_call: TRBD1
cdr3_aa: CASSSRTGPSSEQFF
cdr3_nt: TGTGCCAGCAGCTCGAGGACAGGGCCTTCAAGTGAGCAGTTCTTC

v_call: TRBV11-2
j_call: TRBJ2-3
clone_size: NA
d_call: NA
cdr3_aa: CASTPGPSTDTQYF
cdr3_nt: TGTGCCAGCACCCCCGGGCCAAGCACAGATACGCAGTATTTT

v_call: TRBV9
j_call: TRBJ2-1
clone_size: few
d_call: NA
cdr3_aa: CASSRNNEQFF
cdr3_nt: TGTGCCAGCAGTCGGAACAATGAGCAGTTCTTC

v_call: TRBV6-6
j_call: TRBJ1-5
clone_size: NA
d_call: NA
cdr3_aa: CASSYPGTQPQHF
cdr3_nt: TGTGCCAGCAGTTATCCGGGGACGCAGCCCCAGCATTTT

v_call: TRBV29-1
j_call: TRBJ2-3
clone_size: NA
d_call: TRBD2
cdr3_aa: CSVVGLVFQGSADTQYF
cdr3_nt: TGCAGCGTTGTGGGACTAGTCTTCCAAGGTTCCGCAGATACGCAGTATTTT

v_call: TRBV30
j_call: TRBJ1-1
clone_size: NA
d_call: NA
cdr3_aa: CAWSAGPDTEAFF
cdr3_nt: TGTGCCTGGAGTGCCGGGCCCGACACTGAAGCTTTCTTT

v_call: TRBV13
j_call: TRBJ2-7
clone_size: NA
d_call: NA
cdr3_aa: CASSLGSSGALEQYF
cdr3_nt: TGTGCCAGCAGCTTAGGATCGTCGGGAGCTCTCGAGCAGTACTTC

v_call: TRBV4-2
j_call: TRBJ2-1
clone_size: NA
d_call: NA
cdr3_aa: CASSQVGSADDEQFF
cdr3_nt: TGTGCCAGCAGCCAAGTGGGATCCGCGGATGATGAGCAGTTCTTC

v_call: TRBV20-1
j_call: TRBJ2-7
clone_size: NA
d_call: NA
cdr3_aa: CSARDSLTYEQYF
cdr3_nt: TGCAGTGCTAGAGATTCCCTAACCTACGAGCAGTACTTC

v_call: TRBV20-1
j_call: TRBJ1-3
clone_size: NA
d_call: NA
cdr3_aa: CSARDRMNSGNTIYF
cdr3_nt: TGCAGTGCTAGAGATCGAATGAACTCTGGAAACACCATATATTTT

v_call: TRBV7-9
j_call: TRBJ1-2
clone_size: once
d_call: TRBD1
cdr3_aa: CASSTGQGARGYTF
cdr3_nt: TGTGCCAGCAGCACTGGACAGGGGGCGCGGGGCTACACCTTC

v_call: TRBV28
j_call: TRBJ2-1
clone_size: NA
d_call: TRBD2
cdr3_aa: CASSKRTSGYNEQFF
cdr3_nt: TGTGCCAGCAGTAAGAGGACTAGCGGTTACAATGAGCAGTTCTTC

v_call: TRBV11-3
j_call: TRBJ2-3
clone_size: once
d_call: TRBD1
cdr3_aa: CASSFGQGATDTQYF
cdr3_nt: TGTGCCAGCAGCTTCGGACAGGGTGCGACAGATACGCAGTATTTT

v_call: TRBV28
j_call: TRBJ2-5
clone_size: NA
d_call: TRBD2
cdr3_aa: CASSQAGAFQETQYF
cdr3_nt: TGTGCCAGCAGTCAAGCGGGAGCTTTCCAAGAGACCCAGTACTTC

v_call: TRBV15
j_call: TRBJ2-5
clone_size: NA
d_call: TRBD1
cdr3_aa: CATSRDLGQGAGETQYF
cdr3_nt: TGTGCCACCAGCAGAGATTTGGGACAGGGGGCTGGGGAGACCCAGTACTTC

v_call: TRBV11-2
j_call: TRBJ1-4
clone_size: NA
d_call: NA
cdr3_aa: CASSPGQYNEKLFF
cdr3_nt: TGTGCCAGCAGCCCTGGACAGTATAATGAAAAACTGTTTTTT

v_call: TRBV27
j_call: TRBJ1-5
clone_size: NA
d_call: NA
cdr3_aa: CASSLRPYSNQPQHF
cdr3_nt: TGTGCCAGCAGTTTGAGGCCTTATAGCAATCAGCCCCAGCATTTT

v_call: TRBV7-9
j_call: TRBJ2-1
clone_size: NA
d_call: TRBD2
cdr3_aa: CASSNWTSGPNNEQFF
cdr3_nt: TGTGCCAGCAGCAATTGGACTAGCGGACCAAACAATGAGCAGTTCTTC

v_call: TRBV20-1
j_call: TRBJ1-2
clone_size: NA
d_call: TRBD1
cdr3_aa: CSARGQSLYGYTF
cdr3_nt: TGCAGTGCAAGGGGACAGTCCCTCTATGGCTACACCTTC

v_call: TRBV19
j_call: TRBJ1-2
clone_size: NA
d_call: NA
cdr3_aa: CASRGHLADRYTF
cdr3_nt: TGTGCCAGTAGGGGACATTTAGCCGACCGCTACACCTTC

v_call: TRBV7-9
j_call: TRBJ1-2
clone_size: NA
d_call: NA
cdr3_aa: CASSERQLNYGYTF
cdr3_nt: TGTGCCAGCAGCGAAAGACAGCTCAACTATGGCTACACCTTC

v_call: TRBV12-3/TRBV12-4
j_call: TRBJ2-7
clone_size: few
d_call: NA
cdr3_aa: CASSLSESYEQYF
cdr3_nt: TGTGCCAGCAGTTTATCAGAATCCTACGAGCAGTACTTC

v_call: TRBV24-1
j_call: TRBJ2-1
clone_size: NA
d_call: TRBD2
cdr3_aa: CATSGPAGTSGSLYLNEQFF
cdr3_nt: TGTGCCACCAGTGGCCCCGCCGGGACTAGCGGATCTCTCTACCTCAATGAGCAGTTCTTC

v_call: TRBV6-1
j_call: TRBJ2-3
clone_size: once
d_call: NA
cdr3_aa: CASSEWAGEGTDTQYF
cdr3_nt: TGTGCCAGCAGTGAATGGGCCGGAGAGGGCACAGATACGCAGTATTTT

v_call: TRBV9
j_call: TRBJ2-4
clone_size: NA
d_call: NA
cdr3_aa: CASGDAKNIQYF
cdr3_nt: TGTGCCAGCGGGGATGCCAAAAACATTCAGTACTTC

v_call: TRBV6-2/TRBV6-3
j_call: TRBJ1-1
clone_size: NA
d_call: NA
cdr3_aa: CASSYSEGAKAFF
cdr3_nt: TGTGCCAGCAGTTACTCGGAGGGAGCTAAAGCTTTCTTT

v_call: TRBV29-1
j_call: TRBJ2-1
clone_size: NA
d_call: TRBD2
cdr3_aa: CSAGPGLAGGSGSYNEQFF
cdr3_nt: TGCAGCGCCGGACCCGGACTAGCGGGAGGATCTGGCTCCTACAATGAGCAGTTCTTC

v_call: TRBV2
j_call: TRBJ2-3
clone_size: NA
d_call: NA
cdr3_aa: CASSEASGATDTQYF
cdr3_nt: TGTGCCAGCAGTGAAGCGTCAGGAGCCACAGATACGCAGTATTTT

v_call: TRBV6-1
j_call: TRBJ2-7
clone_size: once
d_call: NA
cdr3_aa: CASISYRSRPYEQYF
cdr3_nt: TGTGCCAGCATTTCTTACCGAAGCAGACCCTACGAGCAGTACTTC

v_call: TRBV5-6
j_call: TRBJ2-2
clone_size: NA
d_call: NA
cdr3_aa: CASSSRRGLTGELFF
cdr3_nt: TGTGCCAGCAGCTCTAGGAGGGGGTTGACCGGGGAGCTGTTTTTT

v_call: TRBV7-9
j_call: TRBJ1-3
clone_size: NA
d_call: NA
cdr3_aa: CASSLGSGFHGNTIYF
cdr3_nt: TGTGCCAGCAGCTTAGGCTCCGGGTTCCACGGAAACACCATATATTTT